A selection of T cell receptor beta chains follows, all from one sample in a study of blood T cell repertoires in COVID-19. Generated by immunoSEQ multiplex PCR, the TCRdb table keeps only in-frame clones and is missing some. This sample has a few hundred thousand clones, with roughly nine tenths found just once. Sequenced: PBMCs or T cells enriched from blood (not recorded which). These receptors originate from a human donor in a cohort exposed to, infected with or recovered from COVID-19 (not recorded which). The donor label of this sample is uncertain. Each CDR3 is given with its conserved first and last residue. A D gene is named only where the DNA matches it firmly. Size is stated for part of the rows, as once, few or many counts, or as a class when the clone is expanded.

v_call: TRBV2
clone_size: -
d_call: -
j_call: TRBJ1-1
cdr3_aa: CASSFRQNTEAFF
cdr3_nt: TGTGCCAGCAGTTTTCGACAGAACACTGAAGCTTTCTTT

v_call: TRBV3-1/TRBV3-2
clone_size: -
d_call: -
j_call: TRBJ1-6
cdr3_aa: CASSQGRAGALHF
cdr3_nt: TGTGCCAGCAGCCAAGGCAGGGCGGGAGCCCTCCACTTT

v_call: TRBV11-3
clone_size: once
d_call: -
j_call: TRBJ1-1
cdr3_aa: CASSLGETEAFF
cdr3_nt: TGTGCCAGCAGCTTAGGCGAGACTGAAGCTTTCTTT

v_call: TRBV4-3
clone_size: few
d_call: -
j_call: TRBJ1-1
cdr3_aa: CASSQGGRATEAFF
cdr3_nt: TGCGCCAGCAGCCAAGGGGGCAGGGCTACTGAAGCTTTCTTT

v_call: TRBV19
clone_size: -
d_call: -
j_call: TRBJ2-5
cdr3_aa: CASSPVLQETQYF
cdr3_nt: TGTGCCAGTAGTCCGGTCTTGCAAGAGACCCAGTACTTC

v_call: TRBV25-1
clone_size: -
d_call: -
j_call: TRBJ1-4
cdr3_aa: CASSEPGRGFSNEKLFF
cdr3_nt: TGTGCCAGCAGTGAACCGGGCAGGGGTTTTTCTAATGAAAAACTGTTTTTT

v_call: TRBV27
clone_size: once
d_call: -
j_call: TRBJ1-5
cdr3_aa: CASSWQGYNQPQHF
cdr3_nt: TGTGCCAGCAGTTGGCAGGGGTACAATCAGCCCCAGCATTTT

v_call: TRBV5-4
clone_size: -
d_call: TRBD1
j_call: TRBJ1-2
cdr3_aa: CASSSTDRVYGYTF
cdr3_nt: TGTGCCAGCAGCTCAACGGACAGGGTCTATGGCTACACCTTC

v_call: TRBV7-9
clone_size: -
d_call: TRBD1
j_call: TRBJ1-1
cdr3_aa: CASTWTGGNTEAFF
cdr3_nt: TGTGCCAGCACTTGGACAGGGGGGAACACTGAAGCTTTCTTT

v_call: TRBV12-3/TRBV12-4
clone_size: once
d_call: TRBD1
j_call: TRBJ1-5
cdr3_aa: CASSLDRVTPQHF
cdr3_nt: TGTGCCAGCAGTCTGGACAGGGTGACGCCCCAGCATTTT

v_call: TRBV19
clone_size: -
d_call: -
j_call: TRBJ1-1
cdr3_aa: CASKEHTEAFF
cdr3_nt: TGTGCCAGTAAAGAGCACACTGAAGCTTTCTTT

v_call: TRBV24-1
clone_size: -
d_call: -
j_call: TRBJ1-2
cdr3_aa: CATRGAADYGYTF
cdr3_nt: TGTGCCACCAGAGGGGCAGCCGACTATGGCTACACCTTC

v_call: TRBV13
clone_size: few
d_call: -
j_call: TRBJ1-1
cdr3_aa: CASSLESRGAFF
cdr3_nt: TGTGCCAGCAGCTTAGAGAGCAGGGGAGCTTTCTTT

v_call: TRBV7-2
clone_size: -
d_call: TRBD1
j_call: TRBJ1-2
cdr3_aa: CASSLVGVGTGGAGGYTF
cdr3_nt: TGTGCCAGCAGCTTAGTAGGGGTCGGGACAGGGGGCGCGGGAGGCTACACCTTC

v_call: TRBV5-5
clone_size: -
d_call: TRBD1
j_call: TRBJ2-7
cdr3_aa: CASSREGTGAYEQYF
cdr3_nt: TGTGCCAGCAGCCGTGAGGGGACAGGGGCCTACGAGCAGTACTTC

v_call: TRBV7-2
clone_size: once
d_call: TRBD1
j_call: TRBJ1-1
cdr3_aa: CASSSESIRTGPNTEAFF
cdr3_nt: TGTGCCAGCAGCTCAGAGTCGATTCGGACAGGGCCGAACACTGAAGCTTTCTTT

v_call: TRBV7-2
clone_size: -
d_call: TRBD1
j_call: TRBJ1-6
cdr3_aa: CASSPQQDRVDSPLHF
cdr3_nt: TGTGCCAGCAGCCCCCAGCAGGACAGGGTAGATTCACCCCTCCACTTT

v_call: TRBV9
clone_size: -
d_call: -
j_call: TRBJ1-1
cdr3_aa: CASSQRGGEAFF
cdr3_nt: TGTGCCAGCAGCCAGCGGGGGGGTGAAGCTTTCTTT

v_call: TRBV6-2/TRBV6-3
clone_size: -
d_call: -
j_call: TRBJ2-7
cdr3_aa: CASSANRLRAYEQYF
cdr3_nt: TGTGCCAGCAGTGCTAACAGGCTTCGAGCCTACGAGCAGTACTTC

v_call: TRBV2
clone_size: -
d_call: -
j_call: TRBJ1-3
cdr3_aa: CASSDRPGNTIYF
cdr3_nt: TGTGCCAGCAGTGACAGGCCGGGAAACACCATATATTTT

v_call: TRBV9
clone_size: -
d_call: TRBD1
j_call: TRBJ1-2
cdr3_aa: CASSSRTGGWISDGYTF
cdr3_nt: TGTGCCAGCAGCTCCAGGACAGGGGGCTGGATTTCTGATGGCTACACCTTC

v_call: TRBV11-1
clone_size: -
d_call: -
j_call: TRBJ2-1
cdr3_aa: CASSLVGTPQGNEQFF
cdr3_nt: TGTGCCAGCAGCTTAGTGGGGACTCCGCAAGGGAATGAGCAGTTCTTC

v_call: TRBV5-6
clone_size: -
d_call: TRBD1
j_call: TRBJ1-2
cdr3_aa: CASSSGTGGAFYGYTF
cdr3_nt: TGTGCCAGCAGCTCCGGGACAGGGGGCGCGTTCTATGGCTACACCTTC

v_call: TRBV6-5
clone_size: -
d_call: -
j_call: TRBJ1-5
cdr3_aa: CASSNKERPGSF
cdr3_nt: TGTGCCAGCAGTAACAAGGAGAGACCCGGCTCCTTT

v_call: TRBV2
clone_size: -
d_call: TRBD1
j_call: TRBJ1-6
cdr3_aa: CASGQGASPLHF
cdr3_nt: TGTGCCAGCGGGCAGGGGGCATCACCCCTCCACTTT

v_call: TRBV9
clone_size: -
d_call: -
j_call: TRBJ1-6
cdr3_aa: CASSVGVSSYNSPLHF
cdr3_nt: TGTGCCAGCAGCGTAGGAGTGAGCTCCTATAATTCACCCCTCCACTTT